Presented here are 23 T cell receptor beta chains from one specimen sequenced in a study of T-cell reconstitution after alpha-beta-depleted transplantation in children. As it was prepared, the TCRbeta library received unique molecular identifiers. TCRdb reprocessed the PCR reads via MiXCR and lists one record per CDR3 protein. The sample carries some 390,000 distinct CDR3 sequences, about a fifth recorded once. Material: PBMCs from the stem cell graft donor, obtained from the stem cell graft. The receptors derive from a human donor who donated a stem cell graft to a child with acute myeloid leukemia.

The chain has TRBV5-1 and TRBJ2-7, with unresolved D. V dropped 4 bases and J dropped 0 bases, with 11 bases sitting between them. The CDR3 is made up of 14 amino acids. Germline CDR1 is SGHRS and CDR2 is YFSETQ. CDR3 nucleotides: TGCGCCAGCAGCGTTACGGGTAGCTCCTACGAGCAGTACTTC. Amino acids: CASSVTGSSYEQYF.

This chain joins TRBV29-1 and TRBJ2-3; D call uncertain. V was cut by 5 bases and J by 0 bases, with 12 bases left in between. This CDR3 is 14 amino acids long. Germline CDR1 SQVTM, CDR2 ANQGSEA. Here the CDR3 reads CSVNPYSSTDTQYF. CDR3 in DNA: TGCAGCGTTAACCCCTACTCTAGCACAGATACGCAGTATTTT.

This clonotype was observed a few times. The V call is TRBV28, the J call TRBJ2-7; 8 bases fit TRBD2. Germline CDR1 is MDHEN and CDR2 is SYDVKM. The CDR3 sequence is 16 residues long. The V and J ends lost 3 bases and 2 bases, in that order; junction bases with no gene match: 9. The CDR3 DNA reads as TGTGCCAGCAGTTTGGAGGTAGCGGGAAACCCCTACGAGCAGTACTTC. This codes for CASSLEVAGNPYEQYF.

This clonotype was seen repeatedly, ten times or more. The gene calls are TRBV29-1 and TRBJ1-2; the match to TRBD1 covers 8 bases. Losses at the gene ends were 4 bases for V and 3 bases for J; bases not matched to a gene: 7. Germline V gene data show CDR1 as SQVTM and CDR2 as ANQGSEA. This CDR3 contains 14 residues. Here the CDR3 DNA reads TGCAGCGTTGGAGGAACAGGGGGTGACTATGGCTACACCTTC. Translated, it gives CSVGGTGGDYGYTF.

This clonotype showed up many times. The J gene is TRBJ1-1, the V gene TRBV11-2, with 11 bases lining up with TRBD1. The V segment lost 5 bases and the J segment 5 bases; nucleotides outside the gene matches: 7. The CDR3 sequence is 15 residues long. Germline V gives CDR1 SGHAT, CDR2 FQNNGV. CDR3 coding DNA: TGTGCCAGCAGCCCATCGGACAGGGGGCGAACTGAAGCTTTCTTT. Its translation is CASSPSDRGRTEAFF.

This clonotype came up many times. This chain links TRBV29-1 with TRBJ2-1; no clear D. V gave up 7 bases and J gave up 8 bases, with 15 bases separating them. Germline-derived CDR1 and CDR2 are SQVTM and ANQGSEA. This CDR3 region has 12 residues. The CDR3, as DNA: TGCAGCGCCAAACCCCTTTCCCATGAGCAGTTCTTC. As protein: CSAKPLSHEQFF.

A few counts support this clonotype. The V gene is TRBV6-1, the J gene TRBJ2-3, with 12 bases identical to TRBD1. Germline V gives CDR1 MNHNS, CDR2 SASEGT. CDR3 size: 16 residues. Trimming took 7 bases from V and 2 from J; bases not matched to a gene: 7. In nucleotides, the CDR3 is TGTGCCAGCACCCAACCGGGACAGGGGGCCACAGATACGCAGTATTTT. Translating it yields CASTQPGQGATDTQYF.

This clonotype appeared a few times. The CDR3 sequence is CSVLAMDRDTEAFF. The CDR3 DNA follows: TGCAGCGTCCTCGCCATGGACAGGGACACTGAAGCTTTCTTT. The V call is TRBV29-1, the J call TRBJ1-1; the match to TRBD1 covers 8 bases. Germline V lookup: CDR1 SQVTM, CDR2 ANQGSEA. V lost 6 bases, J lost 3 bases, and 9 bases stayed unmatched. This CDR3 has 14 amino acids.

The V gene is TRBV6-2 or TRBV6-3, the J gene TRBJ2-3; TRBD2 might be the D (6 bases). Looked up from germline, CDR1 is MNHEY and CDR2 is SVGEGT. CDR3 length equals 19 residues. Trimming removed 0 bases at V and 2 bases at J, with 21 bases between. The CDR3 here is CASSYSSSGVAAYTDTQYF. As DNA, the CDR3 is TGTGCCAGCAGTTACTCTTCTTCGGGGGTAGCGGCCTACACAGATACGCAGTATTTT.

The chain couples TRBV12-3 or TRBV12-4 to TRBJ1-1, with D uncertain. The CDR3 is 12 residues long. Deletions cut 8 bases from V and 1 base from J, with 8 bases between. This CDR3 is CASGKWNTEAFF. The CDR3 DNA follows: TGTGCCAGCGGAAAGTGGAACACTGAAGCTTTCTTT.

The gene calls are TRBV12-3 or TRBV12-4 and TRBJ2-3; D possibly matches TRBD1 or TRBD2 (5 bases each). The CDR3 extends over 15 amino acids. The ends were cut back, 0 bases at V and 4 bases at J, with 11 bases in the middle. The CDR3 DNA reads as TGTGCCAGCAGTTTAGCGCTGGGGACGGCAGATACGCAGTATTTT. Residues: CASSLALGTADTQYF.

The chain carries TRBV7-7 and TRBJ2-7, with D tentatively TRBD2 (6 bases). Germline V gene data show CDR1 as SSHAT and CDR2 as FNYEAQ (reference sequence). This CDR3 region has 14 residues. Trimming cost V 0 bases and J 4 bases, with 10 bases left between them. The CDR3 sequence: CASSLAEGPYEQYF. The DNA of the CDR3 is TGTGCCAGCAGCTTAGCGGAGGGCCCATACGAGCAGTACTTC.

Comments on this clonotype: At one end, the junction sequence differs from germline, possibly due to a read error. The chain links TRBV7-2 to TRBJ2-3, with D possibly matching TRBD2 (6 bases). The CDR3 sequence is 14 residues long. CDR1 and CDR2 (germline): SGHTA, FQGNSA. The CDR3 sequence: CASSLGRVTDTEYF. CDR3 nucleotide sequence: TGTGCCAGCAGCTTAGGGAGGGTAACAGATACGGAGTATTTT.

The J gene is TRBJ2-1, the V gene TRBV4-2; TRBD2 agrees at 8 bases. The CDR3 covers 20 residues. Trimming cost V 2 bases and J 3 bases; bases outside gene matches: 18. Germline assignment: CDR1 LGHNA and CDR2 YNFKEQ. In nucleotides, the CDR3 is TGTGCCAGCAGCCAACCCACCCGGGTAGGGGCGGGAGGAAACTACAATGAGCAGTTCTTC. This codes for CASSQPTRVGAGGNYNEQFF.

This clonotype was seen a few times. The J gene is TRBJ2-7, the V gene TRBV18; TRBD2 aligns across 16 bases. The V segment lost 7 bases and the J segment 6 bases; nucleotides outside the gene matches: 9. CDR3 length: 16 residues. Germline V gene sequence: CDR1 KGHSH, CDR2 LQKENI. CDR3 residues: CASFPGLAGGPGEQYF. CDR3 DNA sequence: TGTGCCAGCTTTCCGGGACTAGCGGGAGGGCCTGGCGAGCAGTACTTC.

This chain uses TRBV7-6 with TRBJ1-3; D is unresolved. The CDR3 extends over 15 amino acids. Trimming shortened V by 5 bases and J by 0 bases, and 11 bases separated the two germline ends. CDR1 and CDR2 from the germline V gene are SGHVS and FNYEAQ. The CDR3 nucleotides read TGTGCCAGCAGCGAAACCCGGAGCTCTGGAAACACCATATATTTT. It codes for CASSETRSSGNTIYF.

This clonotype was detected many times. The CDR3 protein is CASSSGFWAGDGYEQFF. In DNA form, the CDR3 reads TGTGCCAGCAGCTCCGGATTTTGGGCGGGAGATGGCTATGAGCAGTTCTTC. This sequence joins TRBV11-2 and TRBJ2-1, with 7 bases fitting TRBD2. Trimming removed 4 bases from V and 8 bases from J; junction bases left unmatched: 17. This CDR3 is built from 17 residues. Germline-derived CDR1 and CDR2 are SGHAT and FQNNGV.

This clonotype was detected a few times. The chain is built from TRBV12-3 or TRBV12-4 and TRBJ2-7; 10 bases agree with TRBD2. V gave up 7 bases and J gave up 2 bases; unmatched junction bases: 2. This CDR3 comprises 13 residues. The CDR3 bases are TGTGCCAGCACAGCGGGAGGGGCCTACGAGCAGTACTTC. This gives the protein CASTAGGAYEQYF.

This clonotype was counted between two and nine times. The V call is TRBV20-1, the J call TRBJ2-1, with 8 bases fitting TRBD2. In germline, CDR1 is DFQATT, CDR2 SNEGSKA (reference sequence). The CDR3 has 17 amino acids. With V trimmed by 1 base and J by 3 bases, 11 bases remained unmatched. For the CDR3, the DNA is TGCAGTGCTAGAGTGAGTTCTAGCGGGTTGAACTACAATGAGCAGTTCTTC. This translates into CSARVSSSGLNYNEQFF.

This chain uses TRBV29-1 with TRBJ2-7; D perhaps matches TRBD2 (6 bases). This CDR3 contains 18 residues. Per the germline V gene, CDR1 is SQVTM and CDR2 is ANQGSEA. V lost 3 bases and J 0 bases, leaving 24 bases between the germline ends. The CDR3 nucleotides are TGCAGCGTTGAGGGCTATCTTGACTTGACGGGAGTCTCCTACGAGCAGTACTTC. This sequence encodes CSVEGYLDLTGVSYEQYF.

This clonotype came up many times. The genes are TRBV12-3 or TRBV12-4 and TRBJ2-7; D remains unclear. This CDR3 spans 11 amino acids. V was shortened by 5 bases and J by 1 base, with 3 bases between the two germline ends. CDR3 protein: CASSKSYEQYF. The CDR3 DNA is TGTGCCAGCAGTAAATCCTACGAGCAGTACTTC.

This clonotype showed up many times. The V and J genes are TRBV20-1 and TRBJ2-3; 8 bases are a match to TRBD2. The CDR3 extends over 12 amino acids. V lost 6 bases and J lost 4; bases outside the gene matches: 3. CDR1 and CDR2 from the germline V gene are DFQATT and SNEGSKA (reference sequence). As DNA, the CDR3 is TGCAGTGCGGAGCGGGAGCCAGATACGCAGTATTTT. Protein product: CSAEREPDTQYF.

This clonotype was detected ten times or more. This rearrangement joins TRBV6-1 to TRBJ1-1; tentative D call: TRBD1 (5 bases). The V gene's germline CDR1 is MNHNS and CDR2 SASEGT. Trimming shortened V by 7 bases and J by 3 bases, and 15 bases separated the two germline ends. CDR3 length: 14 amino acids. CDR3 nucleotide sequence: TGTGCCAGCAAATGGGACCTTGGGGACACTGAAGCTTTCTTT. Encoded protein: CASKWDLGDTEAFF.